The present TCR beta chain was sequenced within a study of T cells after yellow fever vaccination. Study at large: It was SMART-Seq v4 Ultra Low Input that prepared the fractions with low cell numbers.

The germline CDR1 and CDR2 sequences are DFQATT and SNEGSKA (reference sequence). The junction had 8 bases not matched to a gene; V was cut back by 5 bases and J by 9 bases. This CDR3 contains 15 residues. A single record per CDR3 protein comes from TCRdb applying MiXCR to the 5' RACE reads. The table includes about 580,000 distinct CDR3 sequences, less than 20% detected once. The material sequenced was PBMCs, taken about 5 days after the first yellow fever vaccination. This clonotype was sampled from a man aged 18-30 years who received the YFV17D yellow fever vaccine. This chain joins TRBV20-1 and TRBJ2-1; 15 bases are shared with TRBD2. The CDR3 nucleotides are TGCAGTGCTTCCCGGACTAGCGGGGGGGCCACTGAGCAGTTCTTC. It translates to CSASRTSGGATEQFF.